These T cell receptor beta chains were read from a single sample in a study of blood T cell repertoires in COVID-19. Assay used: immunoSEQ multiplex PCR; TCRdb lists only in-frame clones, some missing. The sample consists of approximately 250,000 clones, about 80% of them appearing once. Sequencing was done on a sample of peripheral blood. The origin of the receptors is a woman between 50 and 59 years old with acute or convalescent COVID-19. CDR3s include the opening cysteine and the closing phenylalanine or tryptophan. The order of the fields is J gene, clone size, D gene, V gene, CDR3 protein, CDR3 DNA. A D gene is named only where the DNA matches it firmly. Part of the rows lack a size; the others show once, few, many or a class for expanded clones.

TRBJ2-3	.	.	TRBV28	CASRAASVRTDTQYF	TGTGCCAGCAGGGCCGCTAGCGTCAGAACAGATACGCAGTATTTT
TRBJ2-6	once	.	TRBV5-6	CASSLVVTGANVLTF	TGTGCCAGCAGCTTGGTAGTTACCGGGGCCAACGTCCTGACTTTC
TRBJ2-1	.	TRBD2	TRBV6-4	CASSAGGVYNEQFF	TGTGCCAGCAGTGCCGGGGGGGTTTACAATGAGCAGTTCTTC
TRBJ2-5	.	TRBD2	TRBV7-9	CASSPGSGGAVLETQYF	TGTGCCAGCAGTCCAGGCAGCGGGGGGGCTGTTTTGGAGACCCAGTACTTC
TRBJ1-6	.	TRBD1	TRBV5-4	CASSDRQGTNSPLHF	TGTGCCAGCAGCGACCGACAGGGGACAAATTCACCCCTCCACTTT
TRBJ2-7	few	.	TRBV15	CATSRDEPTSTNEQYF	TGTGCCACCAGCAGAGATGAACCGACATCGACCAACGAGCAGTACTTC
TRBJ1-5	.	.	TRBV6-5	CASSRSLLDDQPQHF	TGTGCCAGCAGCCGTTCGCTCTTAGATGATCAGCCCCAGCATTTT
TRBJ1-4	.	.	TRBV11-2	CASSYTDTTNEKLFF	TGTGCCAGCAGCTATACAGACACGACTAATGAAAAACTGTTTTTT
TRBJ1-6	.	.	TRBV7-9	CASSQTEFNSPLHF	TGTGCCAGCAGCCAGACAGAGTTTAATTCACCCCTCCACTTT
TRBJ1-2	.	.	TRBV7-8	CASSLHRPTQGAGGYTF	TGTGCCAGCAGCTTACACAGGCCCACCCAAGGAGCCGGTGGCTACACCTTC
TRBJ2-5	.	.	TRBV12-3/TRBV12-4	CASRGQVQETQYF	TGTGCCAGCAGGGGACAAGTCCAAGAGACCCAGTACTTC
TRBJ2-7	few	.	TRBV10-3	CAISGTTGYVEQYF	TGTGCCATCAGTGGGACTACGGGCTATGTCGAGCAGTACTTC
TRBJ1-5	once	TRBD1	TRBV7-8	CASSIQGPYQPQHF	TGTGCCAGCAGCATACAGGGGCCTTATCAGCCCCAGCATTTT
TRBJ2-5	.	.	TRBV6-1	CASSVGRFVELGTQYF	TGTGCCAGCAGTGTCGGCAGGTTTGTCGAGTTAGGGACCCAGTACTTC
TRBJ2-5	.	TRBD1	TRBV6-5	CASSYSHRGIQETQYF	TGTGCCAGCAGTTACTCGCACAGGGGGATCCAAGAGACCCAGTACTTC
TRBJ1-4	.	TRBD1	TRBV28	CASSSGTGFEKLFF	TGTGCCAGCAGTTCCGGGACAGGGTTTGAAAAACTGTTTTTT
TRBJ1-1	.	TRBD1	TRBV6-2/TRBV6-3	CASSTQGGNTEAFF	TGTGCCAGCAGTACACAGGGGGGGAACACTGAAGCTTTCTTT
TRBJ2-5	.	TRBD1	TRBV19	CASSIYPTGGAGAYQETQYF	TGTGCCAGTAGTATCTACCCGACAGGGGGTGCGGGAGCCTACCAAGAGACCCAGTACTTC
TRBJ2-3	.	TRBD2	TRBV19	CASSVLAGVEDTQYF	TGTGCCAGCAGCGTCCTAGCGGGAGTAGAGGATACGCAGTATTTT
TRBJ2-7	.	.	TRBV5-4	CASSLLGGGIAPYEQYF	TGTGCCAGCAGCTTGTTAGGGGGCGGGATTGCCCCCTACGAGCAGTACTTC
TRBJ2-5	.	TRBD2	TRBV7-7	CASSLASTGGETQYF	TGTGCTAGCAGCTTGGCCTCAACGGGAGGGGAGACCCAGTACTTC
TRBJ1-2	.	TRBD1	TRBV27	CAVYRGPIYGYTF	TGTGCCGTTTACAGGGGACCGATCTATGGCTACACCTTC
TRBJ1-2	.	.	TRBV20-1	CSARLLHGYTF	TGCAGTGCTAGACTCCTCCATGGCTACACCTTC
TRBJ1-1	.	.	TRBV18	CASSPPGENTEAFF	TGTGCCAGCTCACCCCCGGGAGAGAACACTGAAGCTTTCTTT
TRBJ2-2	.	.	TRBV25-1	CASSEQGRNTGELFF	TGTGCCAGCAGTGAACAGGGTAGGAACACCGGGGAGCTGTTTTTT
TRBJ1-2	.	TRBD1	TRBV4-1	CASSQYYPGQGAPNYGYTF	TGCGCCAGCAGCCAATATTATCCGGGACAGGGGGCTCCTAACTATGGCTACACCTTC
TRBJ2-1	.	TRBD2	TRBV28	CASSSPGLVVNEQFF	TGTGCCAGCAGCTCTCCGGGACTAGTGGTCAATGAGCAGTTCTTC